This T cell receptor (beta chain) was recorded in a study of GPR56 and killer-like receptors on CD4 memory cells (dated by TCRdb to 2018 to 2020). About the study as a whole: The study proposed that the stepwise gain of KLRB1, KLRG1, GPR56 and finally KLRF1 marks human CD4+ memory T-cell differentiation and cytokine production potential. Healthy blood donors in the study were described as age-matched to the liver disease patients, whose median age was approximately 70 years. General findings and caveats noted by the study authors: Clones dominating late populations 4 and 5 were also found in early populations 1 and 2, which the authors took as evidence for linear differentiation. Rather than covering full repertoires, the diversity and similarity analyses were limited to the 100 most expanded clones in each population. Overlap of TCR repertoires was especially pronounced between late populations 4 and 5, and partly extended to population 3. Clonal frequency was low in the marker-negative population and rose progressively along the proposed pathway, while TCRbeta diversity fell correspondingly.

Prior to TCRbeta sequencing, five KLR/GPR56-defined CD4+ populations were enriched by fluorescence-activated cell sorting. To test a linear memory differentiation pathway, TCRbeta repertoires were sequenced from five CD4+ T-cell subsets defined by expression of KLRB1, KLRG1, GPR56 and KLRF1. TCR-sequenced cells came from peripheral blood of healthy control individuals, reported as five donors in the TCRbeta analysis figure. Heparinized peripheral blood was collected, and every sample was processed within one hour of retrieval. Blood was diluted 1:2 in PBS, and peripheral blood mononuclear cells were then isolated from the diluted blood at room temperature by Biocoll density gradient centrifugation. Before flow sorting, CD4+ T cells were enriched from freshly isolated PBMCs by magnetic sorting with anti-CD4 MicroBeads. A BD FACSAria II was used to sort CD4+ T cells enriched from PBMCs of healthy donors according to marker expression. Surface staining used anti-KLRB1 clone 191B8, anti-KLRF1 clone 4A4.D10 and anti-KLRG1 clone REA261 antibodies from Miltenyi Biotec.

Sequencing was performed on an Illumina HiSeq 2500. To build sequencing libraries, a previously published PCR protocol was used to amplify the recombined TCRbeta locus. On the authors' methods: Any read whose average quality score fell below 30 was discarded, and IMSEQ was used to process the reads that remained. Clonotypes were defined by Vbeta gene, Jbeta gene and CDR3 amino acid sequence. Repertoire overlap between populations was quantified with the Morisita-Horn index computed on the top 100 expanded clones. Renyi diversity profiles calculated on the top 100 expanded clones were used to evaluate clonal diversity. Following TCRdb reprocessing, every CDR3 protein sequence forms one entry, and DNA is not provided. TCRdb, rather than the study authors, made the V and J calls. The sample's records list 2,500 to 4,000 distinct CDR3 sequences. The ten largest clones capture roughly 5% of the sample.

In the germline V gene (reference sequence), CDR1 corresponds to DFQATT and CDR2 to SNEGSKA. The CDR3 contains 13 residues, cysteine and phenylalanine counted. Only the protein is available. Notes on this clonotype: It has no known antigen specificity.

The chain was built from TRBV20-1 and TRBJ2-3; TCRdb outputs TRBD1, but without DNA this stays unchecked. The specimen was memory CD4+ T cells from blood. This receptor was obtained from a human donor in good health. For the CDR3, the sequence is CSALRDRADTQYF.